The 6 T cell receptor beta chains listed next were all sequenced from one sample in a study of blood T cell repertoires in COVID-19. Assay: immunoSEQ multiplex PCR; the TCRdb copy retains only in-frame clones and omits some. The sample shows about 250,000 clones, about 83% of them seen only once. Sequencing was carried out using peripheral blood. The origin of the receptors is a man in his forties or fifties with active or convalescent COVID-19.

This clone was observed a handful of times. V is TRBV5-6 and J is TRBJ1-1; the D gene is possibly TRBD1 (5 bases). Germline assignment: CDR1 SGHDT and CDR2 YYEEEE. CDR3 length: 16 amino acids. With 0 bases removed from V and 4 bases from J, the gap between germline ends came to 16 bases. The CDR3 reads CASSLGLGQLGTEAFF. In DNA, the CDR3 is TGTGCCAGCAGCTTGGGCCTGGGGCAATTAGGCACTGAAGCTTTCTTT.

This chain uses TRBV5-4 with TRBJ1-1; 7 bases map to TRBD1. Trimming took 10 bases from V and 2 from J; bases not matched to a gene: 8. The CDR3 consists of 13 residues. Germline-derived CDR1 and CDR2 are SGHNT and YYREEE (reference sequence). The CDR3 DNA reads as TGTGCCGGTAGACAGGGAGCTAACACTGAAGCTTTCTTT. Translated, it gives CAGRQGANTEAFF.

The chain couples TRBV5-4 to TRBJ1-2, with D maybe TRBD1 (5 bases). CDR1 and CDR2 (germline): SGHNT, YYREEE (reference sequence). V was trimmed by 4 bases and J by 8 bases, leaving 21 bases between them. This CDR3 region has 15 residues. The DNA for the CDR3 is TGTGCCAGCAGCCGTCAATCGACAGTCAACGGCGGCTACACCTTC. Encoded protein: CASSRQSTVNGGYTF.

The gene calls are TRBV19 and TRBJ1-2; 10 bases map to TRBD1. Germline assignment: CDR1 LNHDA and CDR2 SQIVND (reference sequence). There are 16 residues in the CDR3. The J segment lost 0 bases and the V segment lost 6 bases, leaving 7 bases of the junction unmatched. The CDR3 coding sequence is TGTGCCAGTAGCCCCCGAGGACAGGGGGCTAACTATGGCTACACCTTC. Translation: CASSPRGQGANYGYTF.

J is TRBJ1-6 and V is TRBV11-2; the D is unclear. There are 16 residues in the CDR3. The germline gives CDR1 SGHAT, CDR2 FQNNGV. V was cut by 5 bases and J by 2 bases, with 13 bases left in between. In nucleotides, the CDR3 is TGTGCCAGCAGCGAAGGCGGGGTTACCTATAATTCACCCCTCCACTTT. It codes for CASSEGGVTYNSPLHF.

The rearrangement joins TRBV7-6 to TRBJ1-4, with 8 bases fitting TRBD1. The CDR3 covers 14 residues. Germline CDR1 reads SGHVS; CDR2 reads FNYEAQ. The V and J ends lost 5 bases and 7 bases, in that order; junction bases with no gene match: 6. This chain's CDR3 is CASSTRGLGEKLFF. CDR3 nucleotide sequence: TGTGCCAGCAGCACCAGGGGGCTCGGTGAAAAACTGTTTTTT.